These 2 T cell receptor beta chains were sequenced from one sample in a study of radiotherapy plus CTLA-4 blockade in lung cancer. Some clones are missing from TCRdb's copy, which holds only in-frame ones; the method was immunoSEQ multiplex PCR. The sample has tens of thousands of clones, approximately 86% seen once; the top ten hold about 2%. Sequences were derived from peripheral blood, sampled from a patient treated with radiotherapy plus ipilimumab. The receptor set was obtained from a human donor with non-small cell lung cancer who had a partial response to radiotherapy plus ipilimumab.

The V and J genes are TRBV21-1 and TRBJ1-5; the table assigns TRBD1, which was not confirmed against the DNA. TRBV21-1 is reported as a pseudogene. The CDR3 covers 15 residues. As DNA, the CDR3 is TGTGCCAGCAGCAAAGTCGCACAGGGTTGTCAGCCCCAGCATTTT. It encodes CASSKVAQGCQPQHF.

V is TRBV6-1 and J is TRBJ2-4, with D possibly TRBD1 on 6 matching bases. CDR1 is MNHNS and CDR2 is SASEGT in the germline V gene. Trimming removed 5 bases at V and 6 bases at J, with 8 bases between. The CDR3 covers 12 residues. This CDR3 reads CASSSRGNIQYF. The CDR3 DNA is TGTGCCAGCAGTTCCAGGGGAAACATTCAGTACTTC.